This TCR beta chain was retrieved from a study of T cell responses to AZD1222 COVID-19 vaccine. Only in-frame clones appear in the TCRdb table, and some are missing; sequencing was by immunoSEQ multiplex PCR. The repertoire holds around 190,000 clones, with 90% to 95% as singletons. Germline CDR1 and CDR2: SGHDT and YYEEEE. This CDR3 is built from 14 residues. The V end lost 4 bases, the J end lost 2 bases, and 12 bases lay between the germline ends. The receptor was derived from an adult who received the AZD1222 COVID-19 vaccine. Sequenced material: peripheral blood, taken 28 days after the second AZD1222 dose. The chain recombines TRBV5-6 with TRBJ1-2, with unresolved D. The CDR3 protein is CASSREARNYGYTF. The CDR3 DNA reads TGTGCCAGCAGCCGTGAAGCCCGAAACTATGGCTACACCTTC. Full variable domain (outside the CDR3, taken from reference TRBV5-6 and TRBJ1-2): DAGVTQSPTHLIKTRGQQVTLRCSPKSGHDTVSWYQQALGQGPQFIFQYYEEEERQRGNFPDRFSGHQFPNYSSELNVNALLLGDSALYLCASSREARNYGYTFGSGTRLTVV.